These T cell receptor beta chains were read from a single sample in a study of cytomegalovirus exposure and HLA in healthy donors. Data came from immunoSEQ multiplex PCR; TCRdb stores just in-frame clones and leaves some out. Here the sample spans fewer than 120,000 clones, over 65% being singletons. The sequenced material came from PBMCs. The source is a woman aged 25 to 45 in good health and CMV-seronegative. The CDR3 runs from the conserved cysteine through the conserved F or W.

CDR3 protein	V gene
CASSQESGGGGYTF	TRBV14
CASRFAGAYNEQFF	TRBV2
CASASRPTEAFF	TRBV28
CASSEDSGGAETQYF	TRBV6-1
CASSWHTGVGVNEQYF	TRBV5-4
CASSYSYRGTEAFF	TRBV6-6
CASSYGDSYGYTF	TRBV6-6
CASSSWDRADTQYF	TRBV7-2
CAWSLDRGSTDTQYF	TRBV30
CASSLQGTGNTIYF	TRBV13
CASSDAGSNQPQHF	TRBV6-1
CASSIRDTPGTIYF	TRBV7-3
CASSCCKGVFTDTQYF	TRBV7-9
CSVEGTNLNTEAFF	TRBV29-1
CASSPGQGRDKLFF	TRBV5-1
CASSVRGGNQPQHF	TRBV6-1
CAISAEWRSGYTF	TRBV10-3
CASSLARGTGSYEQYF	TRBV7-2
CASSYSRAYEQYF	TRBV6-6
CASSTISGRATDTQYF	TRBV18
CASSQEILNLGGQNTEAFF	TRBV4-2
CSVIKPQTVDEQFF	TRBV29-1
CASSLERIAGGEQYF	TRBV7-2
CAWSFGGETYEQYF	TRBV30
CASSSHRTGNNQPQHF	TRBV7-9
CASSYSGGQYNEQFF	TRBV6-5
CASRLRTGTSDGYTF	TRBV2
CASSLRTGSQPQHF	TRBV7-2
CASSVAWTSGYNEQFF	TRBV9
CASSPRTANTEAFF	TRBV2
CASSQDREATF	TRBV11-3
CSGGTRSYNEQFF	TRBV29-1
CASSFRQNTDTQYF	TRBV7-2
CASSLGGAEDEQYF	TRBV13
CASSSVGGGPTYEQYF	TRBV11-2
CASSQTGQGYEQYF	TRBV7-9
CSVTSGEPYEQYF	TRBV29-1
CASSFDRVNTEAFF	TRBV5-4
CASSGIDFKEAFF	TRBV9
CASSHPGGSNSPLHF	TRBV4-1
CASSWGRTWNQPQHF	TRBV28
CASSLAGGGETQYF	TRBV7-7
CAIRETGVGSPLHF	TRBV6-1
CASSPLDQPQHF	TRBV19
CSPQLAGVPYEQYF	TRBV29-1
CSVYPAGGTGTGELFF	TRBV29-1
CASSFGQGPYNEQFF	TRBV7-2
CASSYMGEGTEAFF	TRBV6-5
CAWSMGADTDTQYF	TRBV30
CASSKAQDGDSSYEQYF	TRBV21-1
CASSQDRGGSGELFF	TRBV4-3
CASSASGSNYEQFF	TRBV6-1
CASSSATGVSTEAFF	TRBV5-1